The T cell receptor (beta chain) under discussion was sequenced for a study of blood T cell repertoires in COVID-19 (dated by TCRdb to about 2020). Background on the whole study: The collaborator samples originated in the United States, Italy and Spain and spanned the acute and convalescent phases of COVID-19. Nearly every sample came with metadata listing a de-identified subject ID, COVID-19 status, age in years and sex. The repertoires were released in a freely available public database meant as a resource for research on the immune response to SARS-CoV-2. The prospective study material was composed of cDNA or gDNA derived from T cells, B-cell-depleted T cells, or PBMCs. The samples were drawn from the first 160 participants of the ongoing ImmuneRACE study and from over 950 subjects provided by 6 global collaborators. Subjects who had been exposed to COVID-19, were actively infected with it, or had recovered from it provided the deeply sampled blood TCRbeta repertoires that made up the dataset. Where HLA class I and class II types were available, the types were taken from metadata supplied by the sample provider, not from assay-based typing. Overall study results and their limits: How much clinical and demographic metadata was included differed by source and by participant, and the metadata was provided uncurated.

Participants in the prospective study were aged roughly 18 to 89 years, lived in approximately 26 United States geographic areas, and enrolled through a virtual design. In the prospective study, participants were assigned to cohorts based on the clinical history participants reported in a screening survey and a study questionnaire. Recovered participants in ImmuneRACE Cohort 3 were defined by two consecutive negative NP/OP PCR tests, clearance by a healthcare professional, or resolution of symptoms. Mobile phlebotomists in the prospective study collected whole blood, serum and a nasopharyngeal or oropharyngeal swab from every participant. Prospective study participants could optionally give additional blood draws and questionnaires over an approximately 2-month period. Prospective study blood samples were shipped either frozen or at room temperature before DNA extraction. The immunoSEQ Assay, a bias-controlled multiplex PCR, was used to amplify TCRbeta CDR3 regions from genomic DNA. In the original analysis: Nucleated cell counts per sample were estimated from amplification of reference gene primers within the assay. Sequence reads were collapsed and filtered to measure the absolute abundance of every unique TCRbeta CDR3 rearrangement. For each sample, productive Simpson clonality was calculated as the square root of Simpson's diversity index across productive rearrangements. As stored in TCRdb, this immuneACCESS dataset retains in-frame rearrangements with V and J assigned. A fraction of the clones does not appear; measured against another copy, unresolved V genes explain less than half of the discrepancy, and the remainder lacks a known reason. The DNA was the basis for D and trimming; V, J and clone size are from that table. The sample has a few hundred thousand clones on record, more than 80% of them singletons. Jointly, the top ten make up 1.2% of the sample.

This clone has just one count. Its antigen is not yet known. No much larger clone exists at a distance of one base, and base qualities are not known. V drops 8 bases and J drops 0 bases, leaving 11 bases in between. The CDR3 numbers 13 residues from cysteine through phenylalanine. Of the read, only the CDR3 DNA is kept; its 39 bases are in frame from base 1. The germline V gene specifies WSHSY as CDR1 and SAAADI as CDR2. The origin of this receptor is a man under 40 who had recovered from COVID-19. In this chain, TRBV10-2 is recombined with TRBJ2-7, with a tentative D gene TRBD2 over 5 matching bases. Sequencing was done on a sample of PBMCs or T cells enriched from blood (not recorded which). CDR3 sequence: CASSVALSYEQYF. The DNA sequence reads TGCGCCAGCTCGGTAGCGCTCTCCTACGAGCAGTACTTC.